This T cell receptor (beta chain) is from a study of T cell clonotyping in hematopoietic cell transplantation. Notes on the study in general: Recipient TCR diversity dropped after transplant; expanded clonotypes rose from day 30 to 180.

This clone is judged large. The antigen is unknown. Data came from immunoSEQ multiplex PCR; TCRdb stores just in-frame clones and leaves some out. Of around 8,400 clones in the sample, 85% to 90% are singletons; the top ten hold under 5%. The CDR3 is 18 amino acids. The germline V and J ends were trimmed by 10 bases and 1 base, with 27 bases remaining between them. This TCR was sampled from a male patient aged 60-70 years who had an allogeneic stem cell transplant from a related donor, so the T cells may come from the graft donor. Some clones in this sample may be carry-over from other donors' samples. The input for sequencing was peripheral blood mononuclear cells, taken at the time of graft-versus-host disease after allogeneic stem cell transplant. The gene calls are TRBV6-7 and TRBJ2-3, with D possibly called TRBD1 or TRBD2 (7 bases each). TRBV6-7 counts as an open reading frame of uncertain function. The CDR3 DNA reads TGTGCCATCGGACACATAACCAGGGGGGGCTATCGCACAGATACGCAGTATTTT. This translates into CAIGHITRGGYRTDTQYF.